Listed here are 8 T cell receptor beta chains from one sample, sequenced in a study of blood T cell repertoires in COVID-19 (dated by TCRdb to about 2020). The library was generated by the immunoSEQ multiplex PCR assay. TCRdb's version of the immuneACCESS table is confined to in-frame rearrangements and falls short of the full clone set. An unresolved V gene accounts for under half of the shortfall where checked; the remainder is of unknown origin. The sample table lists 55,000 to 90,000 clones, roughly 91% of them with a count of one. Clones ranked in the top ten supply roughly 1.5% of the sample. Sequencing was performed on peripheral blood. The source of these receptors is a human donor in a cohort sampled during active COVID-19.

This clone has just one count. This chain connects TRBV19 to TRBJ2-5; 12 positions match TRBD2. Germline trimming cut 4 bases from V and 7 bases from J; bases unmatched to any gene: 13. The CDR3 covers 17 residues. Germline-derived CDR1 and CDR2 are LNHDA and SQIVND (reference sequence). The CDR3 is CASSTPQTSGSGGTQYF. The CDR3 DNA sequence: TGTGCCAGTAGTACCCCCCAGACTAGCGGGAGCGGAGGGACCCAGTACTTC.

The chain has TRBV10-3 and TRBJ2-6, with TRBD2 as a possible D gene (8 bases). CDR3 length: 16 amino acids. CDR1 and CDR2 from the germline V gene are ENHRY and SYGVKD. Trimming pared 5 bases from V and 4 bases from J, leaving 15 bases between. The CDR3 spells CAISTREGAGANVLTF. CDR3 nucleotides: TGTGCCATCAGTACCCGGGAGGGGGCGGGGGCCAACGTCCTGACTTTC.

The sample holds a few counts of this clone. The CDR3 DNA reads TGCGCCAGCGGGGATGCGGGGGGACAAAACACTGAAGCTTTCTTT. Amino acid sequence: CASGDAGGQNTEAFF. The chain recombines TRBV5-1 with TRBJ1-1, with a tentative D call TRBD1 (6 bases). Germline values: CDR1 SGHRS, CDR2 YFSETQ. The CDR3 contains 15 residues. Trimming pared 7 bases from V and 2 bases from J, leaving 18 bases between.

This clone occurred once. The CDR3 spells CASSLGRTSGVHYEQYF. The CDR3 nucleotides are TGCGCCAGCAGCTTGGGCAGGACTAGCGGGGTACACTACGAGCAGTACTTC. This rearrangement joins TRBV5-1 to TRBJ2-7, with TRBD2 matching 12 bases. Germline CDR1 SGHRS, CDR2 YFSETQ. Trimming removed 0 bases from V and 3 bases from J; junction bases left unmatched: 7. The CDR3 sequence is 17 residues long.

J is TRBJ1-3 and V is TRBV24-1; D may be TRBD1 (5 bases). CDR1 and CDR2 from the germline V gene are KGHDR and SFDVKD. The germline V and J ends were trimmed by 3 bases and 0 bases, with 8 bases remaining between them. The CDR3 is 15 residues long. CDR3 region: CATSDAGDSGNTIYF. CDR3 bases: TGTGCCACCAGTGATGCGGGGGACTCTGGAAACACCATATATTTT.

The chain uses TRBV18 and TRBJ1-1; D not resolved. CDR3 length: 13 amino acids. CDR1 and CDR2 (germline): KGHSH, LQKENI. Trimming pared 3 bases from V and 3 bases from J, leaving 8 bases between. The CDR3 spells CASSPNPDTEAFF. The CDR3 region has the DNA TGTGCCAGCTCACCCAACCCGGACACTGAAGCTTTCTTT.

The chain couples TRBV3-1 (or the pseudogene TRBV3-2) to TRBJ2-1; 9 bases match TRBD2. Per the germline V gene, CDR1 is LGHDT and CDR2 is YNNKEL (reference sequence). The junction had 4 bases not matched to a gene; V was cut back by 7 bases and J by 6 bases. CDR3 length equals 13 residues. In DNA, the CDR3 is TGTGCCAGCAATATAGCGGGAGTCAATGAGCAGTTCTTC. Amino acids: CASNIAGVNEQFF.

The CDR3 sequence is CASSSGGVGEQFF. CDR3 DNA: TGTGCCAGCAGCTCCGGGGGAGTAGGCGAGCAGTTCTTC. V usage is TRBV5-4 and J usage is TRBJ2-1; tentative D call: TRBD2 (6 bases). Germline V gives CDR1 SGHNT, CDR2 YYREEE (reference sequence). V gave up 3 bases and J gave up 10 bases, with 14 bases separating them. This CDR3 spans 13 amino acids. The full variable domain, completed using reference TRBV5-4 and TRBJ2-1, is ETGVTQSPTHLIKTRGQQVTLRCSSQSGHNTVSWYQQALGQGPQFIFQYYREEENGRGNFPPRFSGLQFPNYSSELNVNALELDDSALYLCASSSGGVGEQFFGPGTRLTVL.